This TCR beta chain emerged from a study of beta chain features in type 1 diabetes. Study-wide results and limits: The naive, central memory and Treg TCRB repertoires of patients appeared to be more similar to one another than those of healthy donors. In every one of the four CD4+ subsets, TCRB CDR3s were moderately but significantly shorter in Type 1 diabetes patients.

On this clone itself: Its antigen is unknown.

The CDR3 loop spans 14 amino acids. CDR1 and CDR2 from the germline V gene are SGHNT and YYREEE (reference sequence). The V gene end was trimmed by 4 bases and the J gene end by 6 bases; junction bases not matched to a gene: 9. Expressed TCRB transcripts were sequenced after all isolated RNA was converted to cDNA. The repertoire was sequenced with immunoSEQ multiplex PCR; TCRdb's copy has only in-frame clones and lacks some. Here the sample spans hundreds of thousands of clones, about an eighth being singletons. This TCR came from a man aged 18 to 30 with type 1 diabetes. The chain joins TRBV5-4 to TRBJ1-1, with TRBD1 matching 7 bases. The sample consisted of naive CD4+ T cells from blood. The CDR3 DNA reads TGTGCCAGCAGCCCCCCGGGACAGTCTCCTGAAGCTTTCTTT. This sequence encodes CASSPPGQSPEAFF.